The source of this T cell receptor beta chain is a study of shared clonotypes between healthy human individuals. Across the whole study: Sampling drew on donors who were two women and three men aged 18 to 49. Findings of the study overall: The generation probabilities recorded for non-shared clonotypes fell below those of clonotypes shared by all four donors.

The donors, all of them Caucasian adults, lived in Nashville, Tennessee. This was a deep-level run. Clones were read by immunoSEQ multiplex PCR, and TCRdb kept only the in-frame ones, dropping some. The sample lists roughly 1,000,000 clones; around three quarters were seen once. With respect to this clone: Its matching antigen is unknown.

The CDR3 consists of 16 residues. In germline, CDR1 is SGHRS, CDR2 YFSETQ. V shed 1 base and J 2 bases; nucleotides not matched to a gene: 3. The sample consisted of memory CD4+ T cells from PBMCs. The subset here: CD45RA-negative fraction. V is TRBV5-1 and J is TRBJ2-6; TRBD1 matches 7 bases. The clonotype was recovered from a man between 18 and 35 years old in good health. Some clones in this sample may be carry-over from other donors' samples. CDR3 in DNA: TGCGCCAGCAGCTTGCCCGACAGGGCTGGGGCCAACGTCCTGACTTTC. As protein: CASSLPDRAGANVLTF.